These 21 T cell receptor beta chains were sequenced from one sample in a study of blood T cell repertoires in COVID-19. Profiling relied on immunoSEQ multiplex PCR, and the TCRdb table lists in-frame clones only, not all of them. The sample contains some 200,000 clones, roughly 80% of which appear only once. Sequencing input: peripheral blood. The source of these receptors is a woman aged 70-85 years with COVID-19, enrolled during active disease.

As regards this clone: Germline is not matched at one junction end, which may reflect a read error. The chain combines TRBV7-7 with TRBJ2-4; 14 bases agree with TRBD2. Germline CDR1 reads SSHAT; CDR2 reads FNYEAQ (reference sequence). The CDR3 is 20 residues long. DNA for the CDR3: TGTGCTAGCAGCCCGTTATGGGGGACTAGCGGGAGTTGTGTCAAAAACATTCAGTACTTC. This gives the protein CASSPLWGTSGSCVKNIQYF.

V is TRBV7-2 and J is TRBJ2-4, with 12 positions matching TRBD2. CDR3 length equals 15 residues. After removal of 5 bases from V and 5 bases from J, the junction contained 4 bases not matched to a gene. The germline gives CDR1 SGHTA, CDR2 FQGNSA. CDR3 DNA: TGTGCCAGCAGCCCGAGACTAGCGGGGGAAAACATTCAGTACTTC. Its protein product is CASSPRLAGENIQYF.

The chain employs TRBV5-4 and TRBJ2-4; TRBD2 might be the D (6 bases). The CDR3 loop spans 14 amino acids. CDR1 SGHNT and CDR2 YYREEE come from the germline V gene (reference sequence). V lost 3 bases and J lost 6, with 13 bases in between. The CDR3 is CASSSRDPPNIQYF. CDR3 coding DNA: TGTGCCAGCAGCTCGCGGGATCCACCAAACATTCAGTACTTC.

The gene calls are TRBV4-2 and TRBJ1-1, with D uncertain. There are 14 residues in the CDR3. CDR1 is LGHNA and CDR2 is YNFKEQ in the germline V gene. Trimming took 1 base from V and 3 from J, leaving 9 bases between them. CDR3 DNA sequence: TGTGCCAGCAGCCAAGTGAGACTAGACACTGAAGCTTTCTTT. Translation gives CASSQVRLDTEAFF.

This chain links TRBV27 with TRBJ2-1; D possibly corresponds to TRBD2 (5 bases). The CDR3 loop spans 13 amino acids. V lost 2 bases and J lost 9, with 11 bases in between. Germline V gene data show CDR1 as MNHEY and CDR2 as SMNVEV (reference sequence). The CDR3 bases are TGTGCCAGCAGTTTAGAGGGCGGATTTGAGCAGTTCTTC. Protein: CASSLEGGFEQFF.

The J gene is TRBJ1-5, the V gene TRBV6-1, with TRBD1 identical over 7 bases. Trimming cost V 0 bases and J 6 bases; bases outside gene matches: 5. This CDR3 is built from 15 residues. The germline V gene encodes CDR1 MNHNS and CDR2 SASEGT. The CDR3 loop is CASSEAPRGSQPQHF. The CDR3 region has the DNA TGTGCCAGCAGTGAAGCGCCCAGGGGGAGTCAGCCCCAGCATTTT.

V is TRBV7-8 and J is TRBJ1-3; 7 nucleotides line up with TRBD1. This CDR3 is built from 15 residues. Germline CDR1 and CDR2: SGHVS and FQNEAQ. V was clipped by 4 bases and J by 2 bases; unmatched bases: 5. CDR3 in DNA: TGTGCCAGCAGCTCGACGGACAGGCCTGGAAACACCATATATTTT. Its protein is CASSSTDRPGNTIYF.

This clone was recorded only once. J is TRBJ2-2 and V is TRBV19; 8 bases match TRBD2. In germline, CDR1 is LNHDA, CDR2 SQIVND (reference sequence). The ends lost 4 bases at V and 3 bases at J; junction bases unmatched: 13. This CDR3 has 18 residues. As DNA, the CDR3 is TGTGCCAGTAGTACATTGGCCGGGAGGGCTTCGTACACCGGGGAGCTGTTTTTT. The encoded protein is CASSTLAGRASYTGELFF.

The CDR3 DNA is TGTGCCTGGACCATTGACAGCCGCACTGAAGCTTTCTTT. This codes for CAWTIDSRTEAFF. The chain uses TRBV30 and TRBJ1-1, with a tentative D call TRBD1 (5 bases). The CDR3 runs 13 residues. The V and J ends lost 4 bases and 4 bases respectively, with 13 bases between them. Germline V gene data show CDR1 as GTSNPN and CDR2 as SVGIG (reference sequence).

This chain joins TRBV28 and TRBJ1-1, with D hard to call. The CDR3 sequence is 14 residues long. From germline, CDR1 is MDHEN and CDR2 SYDVKM. V was trimmed by 7 bases and J by 0 bases, leaving 12 bases between them. CDR3 coding DNA: TGTGCCAGCATCATAGACAAGATGAACACTGAAGCTTTCTTT. Protein: CASIIDKMNTEAFF.

The genes are TRBV24-1 and TRBJ2-7, with D possibly being TRBD1 (6 bases). The CDR3 contains 15 residues. The V and J ends lost 5 bases and 1 base respectively, with 14 bases between them. CDR1 is KGHDR, CDR2 SFDVKD, per germline. CDR3 loop: CATSAPKGQSYEQYF. Written as DNA, the CDR3 is TGTGCCACCAGTGCCCCGAAAGGACAGTCCTACGAGCAGTACTTC.

The J gene is TRBJ1-1, the V gene TRBV27; 10 nucleotides line up with TRBD1. The junction had 6 bases not matched to a gene; V was cut back by 2 bases and J by 6 bases. This CDR3 is built from 15 residues. From germline, CDR1 is MNHEY and CDR2 SMNVEV (reference sequence). The CDR3 is CASSLKDRGGAEAFF. The CDR3 nucleotides read TGTGCCAGCAGTTTAAAGGACAGGGGGGGAGCTGAAGCTTTCTTT.

The V call is TRBV5-1, the J call TRBJ2-3, with TRBD1 as a possible D gene (6 bases). V lost 4 bases and J 10 bases, leaving 10 bases between the germline ends. There are 11 residues in the CDR3. Germline V gene data show CDR1 as SGHRS and CDR2 as YFSETQ. The CDR3 bases are TGCGCCAGCAGCCCCGGACAGTCGCAGTATTTT. Protein: CASSPGQSQYF.

The chain has TRBV3-1 (or the pseudogene TRBV3-2) and TRBJ2-3; maybe TRBD1 (5 bases). The germline V and J ends were trimmed by 4 bases and 1 base, with 12 bases remaining between them. From germline, CDR1 is LGHDT and CDR2 YNNKEL (reference sequence). CDR3 size: 15 residues. In DNA form, the CDR3 reads TGTGCCAGCAGCCGAGCAGGACATCGCACAGATACGCAGTATTTT. The encoded protein is CASSRAGHRTDTQYF.

This clone was observed once. The V gene is TRBV2, the J gene TRBJ1-6; D gene unclear. The CDR3 sequence is 14 residues long. V was trimmed by 4 bases and J by 7 bases, leaving 11 bases between them. Germline V lookup: CDR1 SNHLY, CDR2 FYNNEI. This chain's CDR3 is CASSGSGYNSPLHF. The CDR3, as DNA: TGTGCCAGCAGTGGGTCCGGGTACAATTCACCCCTCCACTTT.

This chain uses TRBV19 with TRBJ1-6; possible D gene TRBD1, 5 bases. The V end lost 7 bases, the J end lost 1 base, and 11 bases lay between the germline ends. Per the germline V gene, CDR1 is LNHDA and CDR2 is SQIVND (reference sequence). The CDR3 loop spans 15 amino acids. The DNA for the CDR3 is TGTGCCAGTATCGGGGGGAGTTCCTATAATTCACCCCTCCACTTT. This gives the protein CASIGGSSYNSPLHF.

Concerning this clone: Other DNA variants within this sample encode the same CDR3. CDR3 nucleotide sequence: TGCGCCAGCAGCTTGGTAGCTAGCGGGGGGGCGGCAGAGACCCAGTACTTC. Protein product: CASSLVASGGAAETQYF. The chain uses TRBV5-1 and TRBJ2-5; 12 bases map to TRBD2. V dropped 0 bases and J dropped 4; count of bases not matched to a gene: 7. Germline V gene data show CDR1 as SGHRS and CDR2 as YFSETQ. The CDR3 covers 17 residues.

DNA of the CDR3: TGTGCCAGTAGCCTAAACCCTGGACAGGTCGGCGGCGAGCAGTACGTC. It specifies CASSLNPGQVGGEQYV. The V gene is TRBV19, the J gene TRBJ2-7; 7 bases match TRBD1. The V and J ends lost 6 bases and 6 bases, in that order; junction bases with no gene match: 17. The CDR3 has 16 amino acids. Germline assignment: CDR1 LNHDA and CDR2 SQIVND (reference sequence).

The chain is built from TRBV28 and TRBJ2-2, with TRBD1 identical over 7 bases. CDR1 and CDR2 (germline): MDHEN, SYDVKM. V trimming: 5 bases; J trimming: 4 bases; junction bases outside the gene matches: 7. CDR3 length: 15 residues. In DNA form, the CDR3 reads TGTGCCAGCAGTCCCATCAGGGGGTCCACCGGGGAGCTGTTTTTT. Its translation is CASSPIRGSTGELFF.

The rearrangement links TRBV6-5 to TRBJ1-1; the D gene is possibly TRBD1 (5 bases). The ends were cut back, 8 bases at V and 4 bases at J, with 17 bases in the middle. The CDR3 runs to 14 residues. Germline V gene sequence: CDR1 MNHEY, CDR2 SVGAGI. CDR3 loop: CASGQRWGGTEAFF. In nucleotides, the CDR3 is TGTGCCAGCGGTCAAAGATGGGGGGGCACTGAAGCTTTCTTT.

The CDR3, as DNA: TGTGCCAGCAGTGAATATTGGGGCAGCGGGGAGCTGTTTTTT. This encodes CASSEYWGSGELFF. The chain uses TRBV25-1 and TRBJ2-2, with D maybe TRBD1 (5 bases). The CDR3 consists of 14 residues. V was trimmed by 0 bases and J by 7 bases, leaving 9 bases between them. Germline CDR1 MGHDK, CDR2 SYGVNS.